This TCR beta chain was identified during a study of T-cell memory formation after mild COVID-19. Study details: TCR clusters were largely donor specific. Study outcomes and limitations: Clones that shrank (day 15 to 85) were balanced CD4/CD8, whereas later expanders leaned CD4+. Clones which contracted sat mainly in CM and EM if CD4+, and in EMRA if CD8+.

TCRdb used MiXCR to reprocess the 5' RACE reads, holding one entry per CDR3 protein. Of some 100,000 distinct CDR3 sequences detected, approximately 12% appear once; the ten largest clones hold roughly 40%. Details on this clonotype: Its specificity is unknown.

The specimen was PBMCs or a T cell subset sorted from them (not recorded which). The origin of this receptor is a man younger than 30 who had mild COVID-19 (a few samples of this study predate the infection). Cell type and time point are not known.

CDR3 sequence reads: CASSLYETGAGTDTQYF. In DNA form, the CDR3 reads TGTGCCAGCAGCTTGTATGAGACAGGGGCTGGGACAGATACGCAGTATTTT. The genes are TRBV5-4 and TRBJ2-3; 8 bases fit TRBD1. Germline trimming cut 1 base from V and 3 bases from J; bases unmatched to any gene: 10. Germline CDR1 SGHNT, CDR2 YYREEE (reference sequence). The length of the CDR3 is 17 residues.